This record concerns one TCR beta chain sequence. Its antigen remains unidentified. The data were taken from a study of cytomegalovirus exposure and HLA in healthy donors. Only in-frame clones appear in the TCRdb table, and some are missing; sequencing was by immunoSEQ multiplex PCR. In the table there are more than 85,000 clones, about 95% of which are singletons. Study results and caveats: The study recorded over 150 TCR beta chains that were cytomegalovirus-associated. Subsequent analysis found a tendency for first-cohort TCR clusters to co-occur within the approximately 130 validation repertoires.

V lost 5 bases, J lost 2 bases, and 16 bases lay in between. The CDR3 contains 15 residues. Germline loops: CDR1 SQVTM, CDR2 ANQGSEA. The chain combines TRBV29-1 with TRBJ2-1; the D gene is possibly TRBD2 (7 bases). The sequenced sample consisted of PBMCs. This clonotype originated in a woman aged 18-29 years in good health and CMV-seronegative. CDR3 coding DNA: TGCAGCGTTAGTCCGGGGGGCGACGCCTACAATGAGCAGTTCTTC. Translation gives CSVSPGGDAYNEQFF.